The 16 T cell receptor beta chains below were found in one sample sequenced in a study of spatial heterogeneity in lung cancer. MiXCR, applied by TCRdb to the 5' RACE reads, yields one record per CDR3 protein. The sample includes tens of thousands of distinct CDR3 sequences, 5.2% of them seen just once. Time point reported: sample taken at primary tumor resection. Without sorting, whole RNA was sequenced from tumor, nontumor lung or frozen PBMC. Material: PBMCs, obtained at surgery. The receptors come from a female donor with early-stage non-small cell lung cancer.

This clonotype was seen repeatedly, ten times or more. J is TRBJ2-2 and V is TRBV5-4, with no clear D. Trimming cost V 4 bases and J 4 bases, with 17 bases left between them. This CDR3 has 16 residues. Germline values: CDR1 SGHNT, CDR2 YYREEE (reference sequence). The CDR3 region is CASSPGLLGGTGELFF. The CDR3 nucleotides are TGTGCCAGCAGCCCGGGTCTTTTGGGCGGCACCGGGGAGCTGTTTTTT.

In its sample, this clonotype was seen a few times. The gene calls are TRBV5-1 and TRBJ1-5, with 10 bases matching TRBD1. The CDR3 is 15 amino acids. Germline-derived CDR1 and CDR2 are SGHRS and YFSETQ. The J segment lost 7 bases and the V segment lost 4 bases, leaving 8 bases of the junction unmatched. This CDR3 reads CASSPGTGVIQPQHF. Written as DNA, the CDR3 is TGCGCCAGCAGCCCCGGGACAGGGGTTATACAGCCCCAGCATTTT.

This clonotype has ten or more counts. The chain joins TRBV29-1 to TRBJ2-3, with D perhaps matching TRBD1 (6 bases). Trimming shortened V by 7 bases and J by 4 bases, and 9 bases separated the two germline ends. The germline V gene has CDR1 SQVTM and CDR2 ANQGSEA. The length of the CDR3 is 11 residues. The CDR3 spells CSGGQPDTQYF. As DNA, the CDR3 is TGCAGCGGCGGACAGCCAGATACGCAGTATTTT.

In this sample, this clonotype turned up many times. The chain combines TRBV9 with TRBJ2-7, with 8 bases matching TRBD2. Germline-derived CDR1 and CDR2 are SGDLS and YYNGEE. V shed 4 bases and J 2 bases; nucleotides not matched to a gene: 5. This CDR3 comprises 14 residues. CDR3 amino acids: CASSSGTSPYEQYF. In nucleotides, the CDR3 is TGTGCCAGCAGCTCCGGGACTAGTCCCTACGAGCAGTACTTC.

The table lists this clonotype with many counts. The chain carries TRBV4-3 and TRBJ2-1; a possible D gene is TRBD2 (6 bases). Trimming stripped 0 bases from V and 4 bases from J, with 16 bases between. There are 17 residues in the CDR3. CDR1 and CDR2 from the germline V gene are LGHNA and YSLEER. This chain's CDR3 is CASSQDRRLEGYNEQFF. CDR3 sequence (DNA): TGCGCCAGCAGCCAAGATAGGAGACTGGAGGGGTACAATGAGCAGTTCTTC.

Ten or more counts support this clonotype. This sequence joins TRBV11-2 and TRBJ2-5; TRBD2 might be the D (6 bases). Per germline, CDR1 SGHAT and CDR2 FQNNGV. The germline V and J ends were trimmed by 4 bases and 4 bases, with 16 bases remaining between them. The CDR3 is 15 amino acids. In DNA, the CDR3 is TGTGCCAGCAGCTCCAGAGACTGGGGAGGAGAGACCCAGTACTTC. As protein: CASSSRDWGGETQYF.

At least ten counts were recorded for this clonotype. This rearrangement joins TRBV7-9 to TRBJ2-1; D is perhaps TRBD2 (5 bases). The CDR3 spans 15 residues. Germline V CDR1 and CDR2: SEHNR, FQNEAQ (reference sequence). V lost 3 bases and J lost 5, with 14 bases in between. Written as DNA, the CDR3 is TGTGCCAGCAGCTTGGGCCAGCGGCCCCACAATGAGCAGTTCTTC. Encoded protein: CASSLGQRPHNEQFF.

The J gene is TRBJ1-1, the V gene TRBV2, with a weak D call TRBD1 (5 bases). The V end lost 4 bases, the J end lost 4 bases, and 16 bases lay between the germline ends. Germline V gene data show CDR1 as SNHLY and CDR2 as FYNNEI. This CDR3 has 15 residues. The CDR3 here is CASSVGRVRSTEAFF. CDR3 nucleotides: TGTGCCAGCAGTGTTGGCAGGGTAAGGTCCACTGAAGCTTTCTTT.

In this sample, this clonotype turned up many times. The chain couples TRBV6-6 to TRBJ2-3; D unclear. This CDR3 is 9 amino acids long. Germline V gene lookup returns CDR1 MNHNY and CDR2 SVGAGI (reference sequence). Trimming shortened V by 8 bases and J by 6 bases, and 3 bases separated the two germline ends. CDR3 residues: CASGDTQYF. The DNA of the CDR3 is TGTGCCAGCGGCGATACGCAGTATTTT.

This clonotype was found many times. This chain connects TRBV7-9 to TRBJ2-7, with 10 bases fitting TRBD1. The germline CDR1 and CDR2 sequences are SEHNR and FQNEAQ (reference sequence). J lost 3 bases, V lost 5 bases, and 4 bases had no gene match. The CDR3 runs 14 residues. Here the CDR3 reads CASSARDRGYEQYF. CDR3 nucleotide sequence: TGTGCCAGCAGCGCGAGGGACAGGGGCTACGAGCAGTACTTC. The variable domain in full, completed from reference TRBV7-9 and TRBJ2-7, reads DTGVSQNPRHKITKRGQNVTFRCDPISEHNRLYWYRQTLGQGPEFLTYFQNEAQLEKSRLLSDRFSAERPKGSFSTLEIQRTEQGDSAMYLCASSARDRGYEQYFGPGTRLTVT.

This clonotype turned up a few times. The genes are TRBV5-6 and TRBJ1-3; D is unclear. The CDR3 is made up of 13 amino acids. Between the trimmed V and J ends, which lost 1 base and 4 bases, there was a span of 6 bases. Germline V lookup: CDR1 SGHDT, CDR2 YYEEEE. The CDR3 spells CASSLRPGNTIYF. Written as DNA, the CDR3 is TGTGCCAGCAGCTTGAGGCCGGGAAACACCATATATTTT.

This clonotype occurred many times. Relative to the germline gene, one junction end is altered; a read error may explain this. The chain combines TRBV12-3 or TRBV12-4 with TRBJ2-5, with TRBD1 identical over 7 bases. The CDR3 runs to 16 residues. The CDR3 loop reads CASSWDSNSAIETQHF. CDR3 nucleotides: TGTGCCAGCAGTTGGGACAGCAACTCAGCCATCGAGACCCAGCACTTC.

There are many counts of this clonotype. The gene calls are TRBV24-1 and TRBJ2-1; D not resolved. Deletions cut 4 bases from V and 10 bases from J, with 16 bases between. The CDR3 has 14 residues. In germline, CDR1 is KGHDR, CDR2 SFDVKD. As DNA, the CDR3 is TGTGCCACCAGTGACAGGCGGTTGTCTCGGGAGCAGTTCTTC. Amino acids: CATSDRRLSREQFF.

There are many counts of this clonotype. The chain has TRBV11-2 and TRBJ1-2; D is uncertain. Germline V gene data show CDR1 as SGHAT and CDR2 as FQNNGV. CDR3 length: 13 residues. V was cut by 2 bases and J by 8 bases, with 12 bases left in between. The DNA for the CDR3 is TGTGCCAGCAGCTTAAACCCACCTTCGGGCTACACCTTC. As protein: CASSLNPPSGYTF.

This clonotype was found many times. CDR3 protein: CASSQSLRTGTGELFF. In nucleotides, the CDR3 is TGTGCCAGCAGTCAATCCCTACGGACAGGCACCGGGGAGCTGTTTTTT. This chain joins TRBV12-3 or TRBV12-4 and TRBJ2-2; 7 bases are a match to TRBD1. The CDR3 totals 16 residues. Trimming at V came to 5 bases and at J to 4 bases, leaving 10 bases not matched to a gene.

This clonotype was seen a few times. V is TRBV27 and J is TRBJ2-2, with 15 bases fitting TRBD2. The CDR3 is 18 amino acids. Per germline, CDR1 MNHEY and CDR2 SMNVEV (reference sequence). V was pared by 5 bases and J by 5 bases, with 9 bases of the junction left unmatched. The CDR3 loop is CASSPNPGLAGGTGELFF. The CDR3 DNA sequence: TGTGCCAGCAGTCCTAACCCTGGACTAGCGGGAGGGACCGGGGAGCTGTTTTTT.